This T cell receptor (beta chain) was documented in a study of response to subunit inactivated influenza vaccine. Each CDR3 protein is one row after TCRdb ran MiXCR on the RT-PCR reads. The sample lists 550,000 to 800,000 distinct CDR3 sequences; less than 20% were seen once. The CDR3 length is 12 residues. Germline V CDR1 and CDR2: MGHDK, SYGVNS. V lost 3 bases and J 6 bases, leaving 5 bases between the germline ends. The V gene is TRBV25-1, the J gene TRBJ2-2; D gene unclear. Material: PBMCs from blood, obtained roughly 13 days after vaccination. The origin of this receptor is a man in his fifties who received an inactivated influenza vaccine. CDR3 protein: CASSEYSGELFF. The CDR3, as DNA: TGTGCCAGCAGTGAGTACTCCGGGGAGCTGTTTTTT.